This T cell receptor (beta chain) was observed in a study of CD8 T cells in Susac syndrome (dated by TCRdb to the late 2010s). Concerning the study at large: Whether CD8+ T cell activation and differentiation in Susac syndrome was antigen driven was tested using repertoire sequencing. CD8+ T cell repertoire clonality was compared between some 13 healthy donors, approximately 14 Susac syndrome patients and fewer than 19 multiple sclerosis patients.

On the study overall, not on this receptor specifically: The number of individuals in the TCR sequencing and HLA analysis was recognized as being relatively small.

Relative to germline, V is missing 5 bases and J is missing 2 bases, with 14 bases of the junction outside any gene match. The CDR3, cysteine through phenylalanine, is 17 amino acids long. The kept DNA is CDR3 alone, 51 bases in frame from the first base. Sequences DFQATT (CDR1) and SNEGSKA (CDR2) are obtained from the germline V gene (reference sequence). Peripheral blood CD8+ and CD4+ T cells from healthy donors, Susac syndrome patients and multiple sclerosis patients were profiled by high-throughput TCR beta sequencing. The multiple sclerosis controls were treatment-naive patients who had stable or active relapsing-remitting disease and met the revised McDonald criteria. Bulk CD8+ and CD4+ T cells were purified by magnetic negative isolation, whereas CD8+ TEMRA cells were enriched by FACS. Blood was collected in EDTA tubes and processed within 24 hours, with PBMCs isolated through density gradient centrifugation. PBMCs intended for TCR sequencing were cryopreserved in liquid nitrogen and thawed later in a water bath at 37 degrees C. Purity of sorted or isolated CD4+, CD8+ and CD8+ TEMRA cells was at least 90%.

RNA was extracted using the RNeasy kit, and about 0.45 to 1 ug of the RNA was reverse transcribed with random hexamers. The immunoSEQ multiplex PCR assay, which covers 54 Vbeta and 13 Jbeta segments, was used to amplify TCR beta CDR3 regions. PCR amplification bias was corrected by using a synthetic template baseline for primer optimization and computational correction. Per the authors' processing: Reads were annotated to V, D and J genes per IMGT and analyzed with immunoSEQ Analyzer, keeping only productive sequences. Clonality was calculated as one minus the Shannon entropy normalized by log2 of the number of productive unique sequences. Public and private clones were assessed among the 100 most prevalent clones of each patient and control. Clones were defined as Susac-specific if absent from the healthy and MS cohorts, from 1052 published viral clones and from other ImmuneACCESS disease sequences. TCRdb trimmed public reads at Q25 via fastp, called clones via MiXCR and kept in-frame beta chains. Records with the same CDR3 protein are collapsed into one entry carrying the most frequent genes and DNA. It is TCRdb's table, rather than the study itself, that gives the V and J calls and clone size. This sample is represented by a few hundred thousand distinct CDR3 sequences; more than 70% of them were singletons. Roughly 0.11% of the sample is taken by the ten largest.

On this clonotype: The antigen this receptor binds is unknown. No base qualities exist here, and no much larger clone lies one base off it.

The sequence was collected from a human donor with multiple sclerosis. The chain uses TRBV20-1 and TRBJ2-3; 9 of the junction bases match TRBD2. What was sequenced was CD8+ T cells from PBMCs. The CDR3 corresponds to CSASSDWAGGYTDTQYF. The DNA sequence reads TGCAGTGCTTCTTCTGACTGGGCGGGGGGGTACACAGATACGCAGTATTTT.